The 28 T cell receptor beta chains reported below all come from one sample, sequenced in a study of graft-versus-host responses after intestinal transplantation. Which antigens these TCRs recognize remains unknown. The table came from immunoSEQ multiplex PCR; TCRdb's copy has only in-frame clones and leaves some out. The data contain roughly 92,000 clones, 88% of them singletons. Sequenced here: unstimulated CD4+ T cells sorted from spleen or lymph node cells, sampled before transplant. These receptors were collected from a human donor who was the organ donor for an intestinal transplant.

This clone was detected once. The chain is built from TRBV10-3 and TRBJ2-2; 8 bases match TRBD1. Unmatched junction bases numbered 8, after V lost 6 bases and J lost 8 bases. CDR3 size: 14 residues. Looked up from germline, CDR1 is ENHRY and CDR2 is SYGVKD. The CDR3 coding sequence is TGTGCCATCAGACCTTTGACAGGGGATGGGGAGCTGTTTTTT. Amino acids: CAIRPLTGDGELFF.

This chain links TRBV5-1 with TRBJ1-1, with D perhaps TRBD1 (6 bases). CDR1 and CDR2 from the germline V gene are SGHRS and YFSETQ. Trimming stripped 2 bases from V and 0 bases from J, with 8 bases between. CDR3 length: 14 amino acids. Here the CDR3 DNA reads TGCGCCAGCAGCTTCGGGACATTGAACACTGAAGCTTTCTTT. It specifies CASSFGTLNTEAFF.

The V gene is TRBV7-8, the J gene TRBJ2-1; 12 nucleotides align to TRBD2. This CDR3 has 16 amino acids. V shed 4 bases, J shed 5 bases, and the junction held 6 bases outside the gene matches. CDR1 is SGHVS and CDR2 is FQNEAQ in the germline V gene. The CDR3 region is CASSSPLAGGNNEQFF. Written as DNA, the CDR3 is TGTGCCAGCAGCTCGCCGCTAGCGGGAGGGAACAATGAGCAGTTCTTC.

The V gene is TRBV7-8, the J gene TRBJ2-7; 9 bases are shared with TRBD2. Germline-derived CDR1 and CDR2 are SGHVS and FQNEAQ. This CDR3 has 17 amino acids. Trimming at V came to 1 base and at J to 2 bases, leaving 9 bases not matched to a gene. The CDR3 DNA sequence: TGTGCCAGCAGCTTAGGAAAGTTAGCGGGGGTCCCCTACGAGCAGTACTTC. Encoded protein: CASSLGKLAGVPYEQYF.

The gene calls are TRBV6-1 and TRBJ2-7; D is possibly TRBD1 (6 bases). V lost 5 bases and J 7 bases, leaving 15 bases between the germline ends. Germline-derived CDR1 and CDR2 are MNHNS and SASEGT. CDR3 length equals 13 residues. The DNA for the CDR3 is TGTGCCAGCAGTTCCAGGGGTTTTCAGGAGCAGTACTTC. It encodes CASSSRGFQEQYF.

In this sample, this clone turned up once. The rearrangement links TRBV7-9 to TRBJ1-4, with D unresolved. This CDR3 is built from 14 residues. Germline CDR1 and CDR2: SEHNR and FQNEAQ (reference sequence). Trimming removed 7 bases at V and 0 bases at J, with 9 bases between. The CDR3 is CASTPAATNEKLFF. The CDR3 region has the DNA TGTGCCAGCACCCCGGCGGCAACTAATGAAAAACTGTTTTTT.

This clone has only one observation. The chain is built from TRBV5-1 and TRBJ2-3; 8 nucleotides line up with TRBD1. V was pared by 0 bases and J by 2 bases, with 8 bases of the junction left unmatched. Germline V gives CDR1 SGHRS, CDR2 YFSETQ. The CDR3 length is 17 residues. DNA for the CDR3: TGCGCCAGCAGCTTGGCACAGGGGGACCCCTTCACAGATACGCAGTATTTT. Translated, it gives CASSLAQGDPFTDTQYF.

This rearrangement joins TRBV15 to TRBJ1-1; possibly TRBD1 for D (6 bases). This CDR3 contains 16 residues. CDR1 is LNHNV and CDR2 is YYDKDF in the germline V gene (reference sequence). The germline V and J ends were trimmed by 0 bases and 0 bases, with 11 bases remaining between them. The CDR3 DNA is TGTGCCACCAGCAGAGACCGGACAGTCATGAACACTGAAGCTTTCTTT. This sequence encodes CATSRDRTVMNTEAFF.

The V and J genes are TRBV19 and TRBJ2-2; no reliable D call. The germline V gene has CDR1 LNHDA and CDR2 SQIVND (reference sequence). The CDR3 is 13 amino acids. The ends were cut back, 3 bases at V and 1 base at J, with 3 bases in the middle. The CDR3 loop reads CASSMRNTGELFF. Written as DNA, the CDR3 is TGTGCCAGTAGTATGAGGAACACCGGGGAGCTGTTTTTT. Drawing the rest from reference TRBV19 and TRBJ2-2, the complete variable domain is DGGITQSPKYLFRKEGQNVTLSCEQNLNHDAMYWYRQDPGQGLRLIYYSQIVNDFQKGDIAEGYSVSREKKESFPLTVTSAQKNPTAFYLCASSMRNTGELFFGEGSRLTVL.

The chain combines TRBV11-3 with TRBJ2-7, with 14 positions matching TRBD2. Germline V lookup: CDR1 SGHNT, CDR2 YENEEA. After removal of 4 bases from V and 7 bases from J, the junction contained 9 bases not matched to a gene. This CDR3 is built from 16 residues. The CDR3 protein is CASSSGGLAGVGEQYF. DNA for the CDR3: TGTGCCAGCAGCTCCGGGGGACTAGCGGGGGTGGGGGAGCAGTACTTC.

The chain has TRBV7-8 and TRBJ2-5, with D uncertain. This CDR3 has 13 residues. The V gene lost 1 base and the J gene lost 1 base, with 4 bases spanning the gap. Germline V gene lookup returns CDR1 SGHVS and CDR2 FQNEAQ. The CDR3 DNA sequence: TGTGCCAGCAGCTTAGTCTTCCAAGAGACCCAGTACTTC. Its protein product is CASSLVFQETQYF. Based on the CDR3 plus reference TRBV7-8 and TRBJ2-5, the full variable domain is GAGVSQSPRYKVAKRGQDVALRCDPISGHVSLFWYQQALGQGPEFLTYFQNEAQLDKSGLPSDRFFAERPEGSVSTLKIQRTQQEDSAVYLCASSLVFQETQYFGPGTRLLVL.

The chain couples TRBV7-3 to TRBJ2-1, with a possible D match to TRBD1 (6 bases). V shed 5 bases and J shed 5 bases, with 16 bases lying between them. Germline CDR1 SGHTA, CDR2 FQGTGA. This CDR3 region has 15 residues. CDR3 sequence (DNA): TGTGCCAGCAGCCAGGGGTCAGTGCGGCACAATGAGCAGTTCTTC. It encodes CASSQGSVRHNEQFF.

This clone was seen a few times. V usage is TRBV5-6 and J usage is TRBJ2-2; 8 nucleotides agree with TRBD2. Germline loops: CDR1 SGHDT, CDR2 YYEEEE. This CDR3 spans 14 amino acids. Trimming cost V 7 bases and J 6 bases; bases outside gene matches: 8. The chain's CDR3 is CASASSGGAGELFF. The CDR3 nucleotides are TGTGCCAGCGCCTCAAGCGGGGGCGCCGGGGAGCTGTTTTTT.

The CDR3 DNA follows: TGCAGCGTTGCTTTAGCGGGAGAAGGGACCCAGTACTTC. It is translated as CSVALAGEGTQYF. This chain uses TRBV29-1 with TRBJ2-5, with 9 bases that match TRBD2. Germline trimming cut 4 bases from V and 7 bases from J; bases unmatched to any gene: 7. The CDR3 is 13 amino acids. CDR1 and CDR2 from the germline V gene are SQVTM and ANQGSEA.

V is TRBV15 and J is TRBJ2-7, with a possible D match to TRBD2 (5 bases). From germline, CDR1 is LNHNV and CDR2 YYDKDF (reference sequence). V was cut by 10 bases and J by 4 bases, with 11 bases left in between. This CDR3 spans 11 amino acids. For the CDR3, the DNA is TGTGCCAGTTCAGGCGGGTACGAGCAGTACTTC. This encodes CASSGGYEQYF.

In nucleotides, the CDR3 is TGTGCCGCGACAAGGGGCGTAGGGGCCAACGTCCTGACTTTC. It encodes CAATRGVGANVLTF. The rearrangement links TRBV6-5 to TRBJ2-6; D possibly corresponds to TRBD1 (5 bases). CDR1 is MNHEY, CDR2 SVGAGI, per germline. This CDR3 has 14 residues. V lost 11 bases, J lost 4 bases, and 15 bases lay in between.

The chain carries TRBV18 and TRBJ2-4; the match to TRBD1 covers 7 bases. With V trimmed by 0 bases and J by 8 bases, 7 bases remained unmatched. CDR1 and CDR2 from the germline V gene are KGHSH and LQKENI. The CDR3 contains 15 residues. CDR3 sequence (DNA): TGTGCCAGCTCACCACCGGAAGGGGGCTCGGACATTCAGTACTTC. It yields the protein CASSPPEGGSDIQYF.

J is TRBJ2-3 and V is TRBV6-1, with a tentative D call TRBD1 (6 bases). Trimming pared 9 bases from V and 0 bases from J, leaving 13 bases between. Germline-derived CDR1 and CDR2 are MNHNS and SASEGT. The CDR3 consists of 14 residues. The CDR3 loop is CASTADRSTDTQYF. The DNA of the CDR3 is TGTGCCAGTACTGCGGACAGAAGCACAGATACGCAGTATTTT.

The chain links TRBV18 to TRBJ1-5, with D tentatively TRBD1 (5 bases). The CDR3 runs 13 residues. Germline values: CDR1 KGHSH, CDR2 LQKENI. V lost 2 bases to trimming and J lost 10 bases, with 12 bases between them. In nucleotides, the CDR3 is TGTGCCAGCTCACCAGGCAGGGTGCACCCCCAGCATTTT. The encoded protein is CASSPGRVHPQHF.

The count of this clone is one. This chain connects TRBV7-2 to TRBJ2-7; TRBD2 matches 8 bases. The V and J ends lost 4 bases and 3 bases, in that order; junction bases with no gene match: 8. The CDR3 totals 15 residues. In germline, CDR1 is SGHTA, CDR2 FQGNSA. Here the CDR3 DNA reads TGTGCCAGCAGCTCCAAGGTGACTAGCGTCTACGAGCAGTACTTC. Translated: CASSSKVTSVYEQYF.

The chain is built from TRBV19 and TRBJ2-3; a possible D gene is TRBD1 (5 bases). This CDR3 is 14 amino acids long. V dropped 1 base and J dropped 3 bases, with 8 bases sitting between them. Germline V lookup: CDR1 LNHDA, CDR2 SQIVND (reference sequence). CDR3 DNA: TGTGCCAGTAGTATAGGGGGCAGAACAGATACGCAGTATTTT. It specifies CASSIGGRTDTQYF.

This clone was found a few times. The V gene is TRBV5-1, the J gene TRBJ1-6; TRBD1 aligns across 10 bases. V lost 4 bases and J lost 0; bases outside the gene matches: 13. There are 20 residues in the CDR3. CDR1 and CDR2 from the germline V gene are SGHRS and YFSETQ. DNA for the CDR3: TGCGCCAGCAGCAAGTCACCGGGACAGGGGTCTAGCTCCTATAATTCACCCCTCCACTTT. This codes for CASSKSPGQGSSSYNSPLHF.

CDR3 nucleotides: TGTGCCAGCAGTTCCGGAGATACGCAGTATTTT. Its translation is CASSSGDTQYF. The rearrangement uses TRBV27 and TRBJ2-3; D is unresolved. The germline V and J ends were trimmed by 4 bases and 5 bases, with 4 bases remaining between them. This CDR3 spans 11 amino acids. Germline values: CDR1 MNHEY, CDR2 SMNVEV (reference sequence).

This sequence joins TRBV7-2 and TRBJ2-5, with a possible D match to TRBD2 (6 bases). The CDR3 runs to 16 residues. V gave up 2 bases and J gave up 2 bases, with 15 bases separating them. Per germline, CDR1 SGHTA and CDR2 FQGNSA. CDR3 protein: CASSLRAWAGQETQYF. The CDR3 DNA reads as TGTGCCAGCAGCTTAAGGGCCTGGGCGGGGCAAGAGACCCAGTACTTC.

With respect to this clone: Compared with germline, one end of the junction differs, possibly owing to a read error. The V call is TRBV6-1, the J call TRBJ2-3, with TRBD1 matching over 12 bases. The CDR3 spans 16 residues. Germline V gene data show CDR1 as MNHNS and CDR2 as SASEGT. The CDR3 DNA reads TGTGCCAGCAGCGAAGGAGGGACAGGGGGCAAAGATACGCAGTATTTT. As protein: CASSEGGTGGKDTQYF.

This clone has just a few counts. The V gene is TRBV29-1, the J gene TRBJ1-2; D is ambiguous. Germline loops: CDR1 SQVTM, CDR2 ANQGSEA. Deletions cut 4 bases from V and 0 bases from J, with 15 bases between. The CDR3 totals 15 residues. The CDR3 loop is CSVGGELRANYGYTF. The CDR3 region has the DNA TGCAGCGTTGGCGGGGAACTGAGAGCTAACTATGGCTACACCTTC.

V is TRBV27 and J is TRBJ2-7, with a weak D call TRBD2 (7 bases). Trimming shortened V by 6 bases and J by 4 bases, and 22 bases separated the two germline ends. The CDR3 has 16 residues. CDR1 and CDR2 (germline): MNHEY, SMNVEV (reference sequence). Here the CDR3 reads CASSLGGGPYFYEQYF. CDR3 sequence (DNA): TGTGCCAGCAGCCTAGGGGGGGGGCCTTATTTTTACGAGCAGTACTTC.

This chain joins TRBV29-1 and TRBJ2-5; D is unclear. Germline V CDR1 and CDR2: SQVTM, ANQGSEA. V was trimmed by 1 base and J by 2 bases, leaving 17 bases between them. The CDR3 extends over 16 amino acids. For the CDR3, the DNA is TGCAGCGTTGAAGGTCCCCTCTTCCAGGCTCAAGAGACCCAGTACTTC. Translation: CSVEGPLFQAQETQYF.